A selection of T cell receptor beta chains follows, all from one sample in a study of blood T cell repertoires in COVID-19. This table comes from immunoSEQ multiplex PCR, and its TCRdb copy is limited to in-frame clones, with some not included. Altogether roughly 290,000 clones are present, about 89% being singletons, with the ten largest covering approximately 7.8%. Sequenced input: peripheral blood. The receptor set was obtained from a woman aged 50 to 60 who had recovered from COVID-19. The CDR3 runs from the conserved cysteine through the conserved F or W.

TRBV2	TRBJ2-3	CASSRRTSGGPDTQYF
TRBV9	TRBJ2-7	CASSVGLAGDEQYF
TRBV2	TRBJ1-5	CASSDSFVSHRNGNQPQHF
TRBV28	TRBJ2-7	CASSLRSGSSYEQYF
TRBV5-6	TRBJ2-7	CASSTLTGSGEQYF
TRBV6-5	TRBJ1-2	CASSWSRTYYGYTF
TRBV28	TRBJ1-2	CASSLIGTGGWRYYGYTF
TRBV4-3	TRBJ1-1	CASSLGTGPLTEAFF
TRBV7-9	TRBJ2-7	CASSPPRTVTDEQYF
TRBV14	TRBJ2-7	CASSHTGHPSYYEQYF
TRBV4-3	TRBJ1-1	CASSQDTGSMDTEAFF
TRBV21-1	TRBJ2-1	CASSKQSVENEQFF
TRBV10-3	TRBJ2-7	CAISGNSDYEQYF
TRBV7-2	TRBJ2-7	CASSESKGGSSYEQYF
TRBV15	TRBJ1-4	CATSGGQGAATNEKLFF
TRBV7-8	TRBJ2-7	CASSLRVEPYEQYF
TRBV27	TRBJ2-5	CASSFGSGGAGETQYF
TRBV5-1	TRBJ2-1	CASSLDRGDEQFF
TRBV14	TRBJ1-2	CASTRTREAYGYTF
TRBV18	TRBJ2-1	CASSPSAGSFYNEQFF
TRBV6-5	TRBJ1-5	CASSSSRTGNSQHF
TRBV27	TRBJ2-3	CASSFSGGRADGDTQYF
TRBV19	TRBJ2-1	CASAGPPPYNEQFF
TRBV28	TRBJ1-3	CASSLPRVNGNTIYF
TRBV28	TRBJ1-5	CASSLGGDQPQHF
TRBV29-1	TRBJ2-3	CSVEDPLDRTSGSVDTQYF
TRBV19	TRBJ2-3	CASSTRLASNTDTQYF
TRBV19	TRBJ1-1	CASSLDHRGQLEAFF
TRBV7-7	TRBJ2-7	CASSLGLAGINEQYF
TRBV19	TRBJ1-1	CASSIAAGGTEAFF
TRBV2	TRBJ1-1	CASSVGSGLDTEAFF
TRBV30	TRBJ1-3	CAWAPGNSGNTIYF
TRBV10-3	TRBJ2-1	CAAQGGEGEQFF
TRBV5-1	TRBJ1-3	CASRPGTGLSGNTIYF
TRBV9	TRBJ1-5	CASSKFAADQPQHF
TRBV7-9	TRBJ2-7	CASSTGARAEQYF
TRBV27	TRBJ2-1	CASSPSGTRRGSEEQFF
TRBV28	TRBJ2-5	CASNLDREETQYF